These 3 T cell receptor beta chains were all obtained from the same sample, sequenced in a study of blood T cell repertoires in COVID-19. Some clones are missing from TCRdb's copy, which holds only in-frame ones; the method was immunoSEQ multiplex PCR. The sample holds about 55,000 clones, approximately 82% seen once. What was sequenced was peripheral blood. These receptors were taken from a human donor in a cohort sampled during active or convalescent COVID-19.

The chain employs TRBV6-2 or TRBV6-3 and TRBJ1-1; possibly TRBD1 for D (6 bases). Germline lookup yields CDR1 MNHEY and CDR2 SVGEGT. The CDR3 is 16 residues long. Trimming took off 5 bases at V and 1 base at J, with 17 bases between the two ends. CDR3 residues: CASSMWGHRSNTEAFF. DNA for the CDR3: TGTGCCAGCAGTATGTGGGGACACCGATCGAACACTGAAGCTTTCTTT.

This clone was picked up a small number of times. V is TRBV6-6 and J is TRBJ2-7, with 8 bases lining up with TRBD2. The CDR3 length is 14 residues. Germline lookup yields CDR1 MNHNY and CDR2 SVGAGI (reference sequence). V was clipped by 5 bases and J by 7 bases; unmatched bases: 10. CDR3 residues: CASSPRGGMGEQYF. As DNA, the CDR3 is TGTGCCAGCAGTCCACGGGGGGGGATGGGGGAGCAGTACTTC.

This rearrangement joins TRBV19 to TRBJ2-2; D gene unclear. V was trimmed by 4 bases and J by 5 bases, leaving 8 bases between them. This CDR3 region has 13 residues. Germline loops: CDR1 LNHDA, CDR2 SQIVND (reference sequence). The CDR3 protein is CASSRPRTGELFF. The CDR3 nucleotides are TGTGCCAGTAGTAGGCCGCGGACCGGGGAGCTGTTTTTT.